The present TCR beta chain was sequenced within a study of blood T cell repertoires in COVID-19. Study context: Samples taken during acute and convalescent COVID-19 were collected in the United States, Italy and Spain. The analysed material was cDNA or gDNA that came from T cells, B-cell-depleted T cells, or PBMCs.

Followed over time, Seattle patients had been enrolled while infection was active. The CDR3 has 12 residues. V gave up 7 bases and J gave up 7 bases, with 17 bases separating them. Germline CDR1 SQVTM, CDR2 ANQGSEA. Original processing notes: Amplification of reference gene primers was used by the study to estimate nucleated cell counts. The table came from immunoSEQ multiplex PCR; TCRdb's copy has only in-frame clones and leaves some out. V and J calls and clone size are those listed in that table; D and trimming were worked out from the DNA. The table includes around 47,000 clones, 81% detected once. This clone has only a few counts.

J is TRBJ2-7 and V is TRBV29-1; tentatively, D is TRBD2 (6 bases). This TCR derives from a woman of 80 years or more with COVID-19, enrolled during active disease. Specimen: peripheral blood. CDR3 protein: CSAVGGPREQYF. The CDR3 DNA reads as TGCAGCGCCGTCGGGGGTCCGCGTGAGCAGTACTTC.